This T cell receptor (beta chain) was documented in a study of T cells in Graves' hyperthyroidism and ophthalmopathy. Amplification yielded TCR beta CDR3 regions, with RNA transcripts as the source. HTBI primers were employed in a first-round RT-PCR of the TCR CDR3. Via MiXCR, TCRdb re-called the multiplex PCR reads, giving one row per CDR3 protein. The data show about 250,000 distinct CDR3 sequences, with roughly 22% seen just once and about 40% held by the top ten. This clonotype has a count of ten or more. This receptor was obtained from a woman between 35 and 50 years old with Graves' ophthalmopathy. Sequencing used blood.

DNA of the CDR3: TGCGCCAGCAGCTTGGGGCGGGGGAACCAAGAGACCCAGTACTTC. Amino acid sequence: CASSLGRGNQETQYF. The rearrangement links TRBV5-1 to TRBJ2-5; 7 nucleotides agree with TRBD2. V lost 0 bases, J lost 0 bases, and 2 bases stayed unmatched. The germline V gene encodes CDR1 SGHRS and CDR2 YFSETQ. The CDR3 is 15 amino acids.